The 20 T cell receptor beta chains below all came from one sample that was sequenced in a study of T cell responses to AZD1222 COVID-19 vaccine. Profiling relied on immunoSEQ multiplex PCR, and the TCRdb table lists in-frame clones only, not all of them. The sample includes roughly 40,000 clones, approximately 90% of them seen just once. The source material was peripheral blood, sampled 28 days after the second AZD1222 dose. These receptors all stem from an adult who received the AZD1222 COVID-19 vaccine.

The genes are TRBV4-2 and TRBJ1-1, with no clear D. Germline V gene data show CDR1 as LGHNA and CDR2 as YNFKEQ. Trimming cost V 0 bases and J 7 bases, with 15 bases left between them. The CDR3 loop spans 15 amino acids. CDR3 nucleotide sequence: TGTGCCAGCAGCCAAGATGAAGGGATTAAGTTTGAAGCTTTCTTT. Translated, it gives CASSQDEGIKFEAFF.

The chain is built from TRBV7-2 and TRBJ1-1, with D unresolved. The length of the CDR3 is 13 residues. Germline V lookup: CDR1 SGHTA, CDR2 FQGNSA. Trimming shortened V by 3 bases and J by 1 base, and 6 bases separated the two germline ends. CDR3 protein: CASSFSQNTEAFF. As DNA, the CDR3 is TGTGCCAGCAGCTTTTCCCAGAACACTGAAGCTTTCTTT.

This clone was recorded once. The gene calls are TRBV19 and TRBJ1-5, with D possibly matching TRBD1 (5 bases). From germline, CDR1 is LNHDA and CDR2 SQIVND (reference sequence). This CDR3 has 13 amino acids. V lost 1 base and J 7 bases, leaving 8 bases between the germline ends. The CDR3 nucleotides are TGTGCCAGTAGTATAGGGGGGGGACAGCCCCAGCATTTT. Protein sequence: CASSIGGGQPQHF.

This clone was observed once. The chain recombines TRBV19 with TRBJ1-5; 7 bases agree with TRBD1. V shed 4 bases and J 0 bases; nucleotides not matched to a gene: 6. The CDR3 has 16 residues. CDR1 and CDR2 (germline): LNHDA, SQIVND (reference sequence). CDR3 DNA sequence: TGTGCCAGTAGTACGACTACAGGGGTTAGCAATCAGCCCCAGCATTTT. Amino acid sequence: CASSTTTGVSNQPQHF.

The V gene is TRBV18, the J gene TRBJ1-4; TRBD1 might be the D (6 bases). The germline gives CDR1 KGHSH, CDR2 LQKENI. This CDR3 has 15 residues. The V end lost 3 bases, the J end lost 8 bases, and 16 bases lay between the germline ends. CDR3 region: CASSPLRDIREKLFF. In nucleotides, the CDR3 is TGTGCCAGCTCACCGCTTAGGGACATCAGGGAAAAACTGTTTTTT.

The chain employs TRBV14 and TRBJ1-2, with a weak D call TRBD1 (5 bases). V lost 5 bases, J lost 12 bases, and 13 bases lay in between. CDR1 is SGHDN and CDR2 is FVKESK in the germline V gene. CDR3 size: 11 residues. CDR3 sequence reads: CASSSGPTHTF. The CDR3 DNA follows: TGTGCCAGCAGCTCAGGGCCAACGCACACCTTC.

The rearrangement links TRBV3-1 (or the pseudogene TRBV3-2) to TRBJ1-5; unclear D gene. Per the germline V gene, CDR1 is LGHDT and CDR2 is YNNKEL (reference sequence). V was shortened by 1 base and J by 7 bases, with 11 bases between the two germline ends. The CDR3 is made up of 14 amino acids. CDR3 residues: CASSQGNRGQPQHF. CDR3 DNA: TGTGCCAGCAGCCAAGGAAATCGCGGGCAGCCCCAGCATTTT.

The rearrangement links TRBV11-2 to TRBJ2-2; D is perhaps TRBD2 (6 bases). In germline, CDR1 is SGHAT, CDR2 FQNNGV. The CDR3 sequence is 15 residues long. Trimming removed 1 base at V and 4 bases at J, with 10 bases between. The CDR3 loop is CASSLGGLSTGELFF. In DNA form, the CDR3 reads TGTGCCAGCAGCTTAGGTGGACTAAGCACCGGGGAGCTGTTTTTT.

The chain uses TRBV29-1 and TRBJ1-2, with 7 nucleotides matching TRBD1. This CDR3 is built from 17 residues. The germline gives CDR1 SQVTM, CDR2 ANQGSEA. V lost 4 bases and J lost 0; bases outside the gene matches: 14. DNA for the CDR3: TGCAGCGTTGGGAGCGGGGACAGCAGACAAGCTAACTATGGCTACACCTTC. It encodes CSVGSGDSRQANYGYTF.

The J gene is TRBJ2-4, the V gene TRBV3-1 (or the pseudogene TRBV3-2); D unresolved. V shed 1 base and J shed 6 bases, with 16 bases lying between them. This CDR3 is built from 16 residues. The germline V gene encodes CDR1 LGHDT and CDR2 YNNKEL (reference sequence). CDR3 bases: TGTGCCAGCAGCCAAGGAACGAGTGGCGGCGGAAACATTCAGTACTTC. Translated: CASSQGTSGGGNIQYF.

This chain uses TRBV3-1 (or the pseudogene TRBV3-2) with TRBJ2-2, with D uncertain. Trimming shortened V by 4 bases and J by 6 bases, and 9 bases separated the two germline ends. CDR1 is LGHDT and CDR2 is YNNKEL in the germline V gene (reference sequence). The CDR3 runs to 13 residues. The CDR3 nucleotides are TGTGCCAGCAGCCCAAGCTGGGCCGGGGAGCTGTTTTTT. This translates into CASSPSWAGELFF.

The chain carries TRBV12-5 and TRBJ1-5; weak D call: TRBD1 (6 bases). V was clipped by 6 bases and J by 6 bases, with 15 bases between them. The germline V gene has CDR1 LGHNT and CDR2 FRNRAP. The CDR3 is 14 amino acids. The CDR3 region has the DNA TGTGCTAGTGGATGGGACAATGCGGCTCAGCCCCAGCATTTT. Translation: CASGWDNAAQPQHF.

The chain's CDR3 is CATSSARVAGGSQPQHF. As DNA, the CDR3 is TGTGCCACCAGCAGCGCCAGGGTGGCAGGGGGAAGTCAGCCCCAGCATTTT. The chain employs TRBV15 and TRBJ1-5; 7 bases fit TRBD1. Trimming removed 3 bases from V and 6 bases from J; junction bases left unmatched: 14. The germline V gene has CDR1 LNHNV and CDR2 YYDKDF (reference sequence). The CDR3 spans 17 residues.

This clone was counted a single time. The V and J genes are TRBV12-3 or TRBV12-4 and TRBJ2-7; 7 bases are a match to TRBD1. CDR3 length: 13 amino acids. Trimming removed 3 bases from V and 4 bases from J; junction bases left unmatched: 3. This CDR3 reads CASSLQQGYEQYF. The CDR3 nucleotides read TGTGCCAGCAGTTTGCAACAGGGGTACGAGCAGTACTTC.

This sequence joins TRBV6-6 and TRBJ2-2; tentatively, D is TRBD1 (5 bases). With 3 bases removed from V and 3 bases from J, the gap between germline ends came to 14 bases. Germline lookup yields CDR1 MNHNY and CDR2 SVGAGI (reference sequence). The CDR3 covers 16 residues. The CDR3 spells CASSYGRVRDTGELFF. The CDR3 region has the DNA TGTGCCAGCAGTTATGGCCGGGTCAGGGACACCGGGGAGCTGTTTTTT.

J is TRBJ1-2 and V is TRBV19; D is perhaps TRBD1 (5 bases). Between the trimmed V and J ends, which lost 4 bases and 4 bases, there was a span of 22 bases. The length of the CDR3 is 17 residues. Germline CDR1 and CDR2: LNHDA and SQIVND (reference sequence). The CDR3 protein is CASSTTANGGKSYGYTF. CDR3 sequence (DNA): TGTGCCAGTAGTACAACGGCCAACGGGGGGAAATCCTATGGCTACACCTTC.

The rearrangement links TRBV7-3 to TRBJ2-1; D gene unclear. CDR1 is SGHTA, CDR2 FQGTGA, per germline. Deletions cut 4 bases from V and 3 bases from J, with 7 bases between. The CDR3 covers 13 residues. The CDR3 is CASSWALYNEQFF. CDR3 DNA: TGTGCCAGCAGCTGGGCACTCTACAATGAGCAGTTCTTC.

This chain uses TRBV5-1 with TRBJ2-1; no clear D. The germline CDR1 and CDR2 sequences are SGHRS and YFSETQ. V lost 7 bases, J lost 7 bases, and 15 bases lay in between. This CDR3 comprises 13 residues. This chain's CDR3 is CASSAQIGNEQFF. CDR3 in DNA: TGCGCCAGCTCAGCCCAAATAGGGAATGAGCAGTTCTTC. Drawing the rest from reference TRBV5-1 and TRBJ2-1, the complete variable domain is KAGVTQTPRYLIKTRGQQVTLSCSPISGHRSVSWYQQTPGQGLQFLFEYFSETQRNKGNFPGRFSGRQFSNSRSEMNVSTLELGDSALYLCASSAQIGNEQFFGPGTRLTVL.

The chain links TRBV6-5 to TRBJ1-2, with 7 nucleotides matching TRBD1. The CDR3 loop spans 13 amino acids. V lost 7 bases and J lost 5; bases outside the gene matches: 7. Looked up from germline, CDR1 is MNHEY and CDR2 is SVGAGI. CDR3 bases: TGTGCCAGCAAAATAACAGGGGAATATGGCTACACCTTC. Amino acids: CASKITGEYGYTF.

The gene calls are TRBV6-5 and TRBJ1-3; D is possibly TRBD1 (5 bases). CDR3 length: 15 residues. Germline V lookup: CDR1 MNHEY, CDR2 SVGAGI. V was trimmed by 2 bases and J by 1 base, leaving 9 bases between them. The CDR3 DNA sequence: TGTGCCAGCAGTTACGGGGCAGGGTCTGGAAACACCATATATTTT. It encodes CASSYGAGSGNTIYF.